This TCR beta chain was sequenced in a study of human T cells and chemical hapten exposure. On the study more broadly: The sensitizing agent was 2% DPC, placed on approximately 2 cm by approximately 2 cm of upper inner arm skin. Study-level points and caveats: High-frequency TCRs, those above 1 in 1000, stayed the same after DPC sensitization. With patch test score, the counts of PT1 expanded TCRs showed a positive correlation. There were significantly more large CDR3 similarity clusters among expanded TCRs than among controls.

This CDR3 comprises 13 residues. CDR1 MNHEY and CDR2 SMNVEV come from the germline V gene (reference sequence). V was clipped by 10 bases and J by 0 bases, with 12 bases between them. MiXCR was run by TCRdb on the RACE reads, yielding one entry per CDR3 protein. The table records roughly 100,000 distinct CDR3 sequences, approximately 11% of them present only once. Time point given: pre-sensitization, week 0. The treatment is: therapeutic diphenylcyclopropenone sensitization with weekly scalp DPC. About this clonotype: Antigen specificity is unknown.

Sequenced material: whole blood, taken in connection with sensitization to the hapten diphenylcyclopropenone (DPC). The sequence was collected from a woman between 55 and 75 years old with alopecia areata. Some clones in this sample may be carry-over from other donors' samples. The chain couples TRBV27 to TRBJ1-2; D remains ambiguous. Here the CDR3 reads CANRRAANYGYTF. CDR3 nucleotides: TGTGCCAACCGGAGAGCAGCTAACTATGGCTACACCTTC.